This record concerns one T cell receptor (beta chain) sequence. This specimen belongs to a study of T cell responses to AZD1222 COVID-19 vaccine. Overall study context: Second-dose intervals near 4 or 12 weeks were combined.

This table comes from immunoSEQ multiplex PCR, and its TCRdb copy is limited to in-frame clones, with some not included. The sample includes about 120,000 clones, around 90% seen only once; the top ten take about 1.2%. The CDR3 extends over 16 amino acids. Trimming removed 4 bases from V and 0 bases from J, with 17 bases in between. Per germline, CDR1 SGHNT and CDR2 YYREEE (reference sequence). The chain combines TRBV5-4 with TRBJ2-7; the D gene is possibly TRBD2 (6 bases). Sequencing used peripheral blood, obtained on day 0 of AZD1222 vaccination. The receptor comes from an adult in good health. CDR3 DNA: TGTGCCAGCAGCCCGGGGGTTCCCTGGGGCTCCTACGAGCAGTACTTC. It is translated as CASSPGVPWGSYEQYF.